This is a list of T cell receptor beta chains from one sample in a study of T cell responses to AZD1222 COVID-19 vaccine. Sequencing was performed with immunoSEQ multiplex PCR; in TCRdb, only in-frame clones are kept and a portion is missing. The repertoire holds about 97,000 clones, with approximately 91% as singletons. Sequenced material: peripheral blood, taken on day 0 of AZD1222 vaccination. All receptors come from an adult in good health. The conserved cysteine and the conserved F or W are not part of the CDR3 here.

j_gene	v_gene	CDR3aa
TRBJ2-5	TRBV2	ASSEEKGQETQY
TRBJ2-4	TRBV6-2/TRBV6-3	ASSYSTGSKNIQY
TRBJ1-3	TRBV12-5	ASGPQTGIASGNTIY
TRBJ1-3	TRBV6-5	ASSYDSGNTIY
TRBJ1-2	TRBV29-1	SVAGRSFNYGYT
TRBJ2-7	TRBV5-5	ASSWDGHYEQY
TRBJ1-1	TRBV2	ASRGLQGLNTEAF
TRBJ1-1	TRBV3-1/TRBV3-2	ASSQKRGHTEAF
TRBJ1-5	TRBV7-3	ASSPPGQGLSQPQH
TRBJ1-5	TRBV6-2/TRBV6-3	ASSYNSNQPQH